What follows are 26 T cell receptor beta chains derived from one specimen sequenced in a study of control samples from healthy donors and cancer patients. Some clones are missing from TCRdb's copy, which holds only in-frame ones; the method was immunoSEQ multiplex PCR. The sample data list around 190,000 clones. The sequenced material came from blood. These receptors came from a woman in her 30s in good health.

The chain has TRBV18 and TRBJ1-2; D call uncertain. The CDR3 is 13 residues long. Per germline, CDR1 KGHSH and CDR2 LQKENI. V was pared by 4 bases and J by 0 bases, with 6 bases between. This chain's CDR3 is CASSLGPNYGYTF. The CDR3 nucleotides are TGTGCCAGCTCACTCGGGCCTAACTATGGCTACACCTTC.

The gene calls are TRBV5-1 and TRBJ1-5; 8 nucleotides align to TRBD1. V trimming: 3 bases; J trimming: 7 bases; junction bases outside the gene matches: 6. Germline CDR1 SGHRS, CDR2 YFSETQ. The CDR3 contains 14 residues. The CDR3, as DNA: TGCGCCAGCAGCTCACAGGGGGGGGGACAGCCCCAGCATTTT. Residues: CASSSQGGGQPQHF.

The V call is TRBV5-1, the J call TRBJ2-7; a weak D match, TRBD2 (6 bases). The ends were cut back, 0 bases at V and 3 bases at J, with 10 bases in the middle. The CDR3 covers 14 residues. Germline loops: CDR1 SGHRS, CDR2 YFSETQ. The CDR3 DNA reads TGCGCCAGCAGCTTGGGGGACTTGCACTACGAGCAGTACTTC. Translation: CASSLGDLHYEQYF.

Note on this clone: The same CDR3 arises from other DNA sequences in this sample as well. This chain connects TRBV7-2 to TRBJ1-1; D is unclear. V was pared by 4 bases and J by 0 bases, with 6 bases between. There are 13 residues in the CDR3. Germline V lookup: CDR1 SGHTA, CDR2 FQGNSA. DNA for the CDR3: TGTGCCAGCAGCTCCGGGATGAACACTGAAGCTTTCTTT. It encodes CASSSGMNTEAFF.

This chain joins TRBV6-1 and TRBJ2-7; weak D call: TRBD2 (5 bases). CDR3 size: 14 residues. Germline CDR1 and CDR2: MNHNS and SASEGT. The germline V and J ends were trimmed by 3 bases and 3 bases, with 12 bases remaining between them. The CDR3 region is CASSDLFGGYEQYF. CDR3 nucleotides: TGTGCCAGCAGTGATCTCTTTGGAGGCTACGAGCAGTACTTC.

The chain uses TRBV7-9 and TRBJ2-5; D possibly corresponds to TRBD2 (7 bases). Deletions cut 1 base from V and 5 bases from J, with 20 bases between. The CDR3 is 17 residues long. Per germline, CDR1 SEHNR and CDR2 FQNEAQ (reference sequence). This CDR3 is CASSLDGWRGRGETQYF. The DNA for the CDR3 is TGTGCCAGCAGCTTAGATGGGTGGCGGGGGCGCGGGGAGACCCAGTACTTC.

The chain carries TRBV19 and TRBJ2-1; D gene uncertain. In germline, CDR1 is LNHDA, CDR2 SQIVND (reference sequence). The CDR3 extends over 16 amino acids. V was cut by 5 bases and J by 0 bases, with 14 bases left in between. The CDR3 DNA reads TGTGCCAGTAGTTTTGCCCTGCGTAGCTCCTACAATGAGCAGTTCTTC. It is translated as CASSFALRSSYNEQFF.

The chain has TRBV7-6 and TRBJ2-2; 8 positions match TRBD1. Germline V gene sequence: CDR1 SGHVS, CDR2 FNYEAQ. The CDR3 totals 15 residues. V dropped 1 base and J dropped 7; count of bases not matched to a gene: 5. The DNA for the CDR3 is TGTGCCAGCAGCTTAGGGCAGGGGGCGAGCGGGGAGCTGTTTTTT. This translates into CASSLGQGASGELFF.

The gene calls are TRBV30 and TRBJ2-5, with D uncertain. V lost 0 bases and J 3 bases, leaving 8 bases between the germline ends. CDR3 length: 13 amino acids. The V gene's germline CDR1 is GTSNPN and CDR2 SVGIG (reference sequence). The CDR3 nucleotides are TGTGCCTGGAGTGTAAAGGCCAAAGAGACCCAGTACTTC. This encodes CAWSVKAKETQYF.

The chain has TRBV11-3 and TRBJ2-1, with TRBD2 identical over 8 bases. Trimming at V came to 2 bases and at J to 2 bases, leaving 2 bases not matched to a gene. The CDR3 length is 15 residues. Germline assignment: CDR1 SGHNT and CDR2 YENEEA. The CDR3 DNA sequence: TGTGCCAGCAGCTTAACCGGGGGGGCCTACAATGAGCAGTTCTTC. Translation: CASSLTGGAYNEQFF.

The chain is built from TRBV7-8 and TRBJ1-4; D is ambiguous. V was shortened by 2 bases and J by 4 bases, with 5 bases between the two germline ends. CDR3 length equals 13 residues. The germline V gene encodes CDR1 SGHVS and CDR2 FQNEAQ. The CDR3 bases are TGTGCCAGCAGCTTACCGAATAATGAAAAACTGTTTTTT. Translated, it gives CASSLPNNEKLFF.

The rearrangement joins TRBV28 to TRBJ2-7, with D perhaps TRBD2 (6 bases). The CDR3 covers 14 residues. With 1 base removed from V and 5 bases from J, the gap between germline ends came to 12 bases. CDR1 MDHEN and CDR2 SYDVKM come from the germline V gene. CDR3: CASSLSPGRHEQYF. The CDR3 bases are TGTGCCAGCAGTTTATCCCCGGGGAGGCACGAGCAGTACTTC.

The chain is built from TRBV19 and TRBJ1-1; D unresolved. The CDR3 is made up of 12 amino acids. The V and J ends lost 9 bases and 5 bases respectively, with 13 bases between them. Looked up from germline, CDR1 is LNHDA and CDR2 is SQIVND (reference sequence). CDR3 protein: CASTSHQTEAFF. The CDR3 DNA is TGTGCCAGCACCTCCCATCAGACTGAAGCTTTCTTT.

This sequence joins TRBV7-9 and TRBJ2-2; D is unresolved. Germline CDR1 reads SEHNR; CDR2 reads FQNEAQ (reference sequence). The CDR3 has 12 residues. V lost 5 bases and J lost 6, with 7 bases in between. The CDR3 sequence is CASSPHAGELFF. The CDR3 region has the DNA TGTGCCAGCAGCCCGCACGCCGGGGAGCTGTTTTTT.

The chain is built from TRBV4-1 and TRBJ2-7; D gene unclear. The CDR3 spans 17 residues. From germline, CDR1 is MGHRA and CDR2 YSYEKL. Trimming removed 2 bases from V and 2 bases from J, with 19 bases in between. The CDR3: CASSQTLNPDGTYEQYF. CDR3 DNA sequence: TGCGCCAGCAGCCAAACGTTAAATCCGGACGGAACCTACGAGCAGTACTTC.

The chain joins TRBV11-2 to TRBJ1-6; D unclear. V gave up 5 bases and J gave up 10 bases, with 12 bases separating them. Germline-derived CDR1 and CDR2 are SGHAT and FQNNGV. The CDR3 length is 13 residues. The CDR3 coding sequence is TGTGCCAGCAGCGTGACCGGGTCCTCACCCCTCCACTTT. As protein: CASSVTGSSPLHF.

V usage is TRBV27 and J usage is TRBJ2-7, with 9 bases fitting TRBD1. The CDR3 length is 15 residues. CDR1 MNHEY and CDR2 SMNVEV come from the germline V gene (reference sequence). V lost 5 bases and J lost 6; bases outside the gene matches: 11. The CDR3 loop is CASSGFPGQGGEQYF. CDR3 DNA: TGTGCCAGCAGTGGATTTCCGGGACAGGGTGGCGAGCAGTACTTC.

V usage is TRBV27 and J usage is TRBJ2-7; 14 bases agree with TRBD2. Losses at the gene ends were 6 bases for V and 7 bases for J; bases not matched to a gene: 8. The germline gives CDR1 MNHEY, CDR2 SMNVEV (reference sequence). The CDR3 runs 15 residues. The CDR3 sequence is CASSLNGLAGGEQYF. Written as DNA, the CDR3 is TGTGCCAGCAGCCTAAACGGACTAGCGGGGGGTGAGCAGTACTTC.

This chain connects TRBV28 to TRBJ2-7; TRBD1 aligns across 9 bases. Unmatched junction bases numbered 9, after V lost 6 bases and J lost 6 bases. The germline V gene has CDR1 MDHEN and CDR2 SYDVKM. This CDR3 has 14 amino acids. DNA of the CDR3: TGTGCCAGCAGGCCTCCGGGACAGGGATCCGAGCAGTACTTC. Encoded protein: CASRPPGQGSEQYF.

The chain links TRBV28 to TRBJ2-5; D tentatively reads TRBD1 or TRBD2 (6 bases each). V lost 6 bases, J lost 4 bases, and 18 bases lay in between. CDR1 is MDHEN, CDR2 SYDVKM, per germline. CDR3 length: 15 amino acids. The CDR3 DNA sequence: TGTGCCAGCAGCTTGCCCCCGGGGGCCAGAGAGACCCAGTACTTC. It translates to CASSLPPGARETQYF.

The CDR3 reads CASSFTPGSALGKLFF. The CDR3 region has the DNA TGTGCCAGCAGCTTCACCCCAGGGAGCGCTTTAGGAAAACTGTTTTTT. The chain links TRBV7-2 to TRBJ1-4; weak D call: TRBD1 (5 bases). Germline CDR1 is SGHTA and CDR2 is FQGNSA. Trimming pared 3 bases from V and 10 bases from J, leaving 21 bases between. This CDR3 is 16 amino acids long.

The V and J genes are TRBV12-5 and TRBJ2-1; unclear D gene. The germline CDR1 and CDR2 sequences are LGHNT and FRNRAP. CDR3 length: 13 amino acids. The germline V and J ends were trimmed by 1 base and 4 bases, with 5 bases remaining between them. CDR3 DNA sequence: TGTGCTAGTGGTTTGGAGTATTACAATGAGCAGTTCTTC. Translation: CASGLEYYNEQFF.

The chain carries TRBV5-1 and TRBJ2-5, with D possibly TRBD1 on 5 matching bases. The CDR3 consists of 15 residues. Trimming stripped 4 bases from V and 3 bases from J, with 16 bases between. Germline CDR1 and CDR2: SGHRS and YFSETQ. The CDR3 DNA sequence: TGCGCCAGCAGCAGCCCAGTCCAGGGCAAAGAGACCCAGTACTTC. This translates into CASSSPVQGKETQYF.

The chain is built from TRBV28 and TRBJ2-2; D is undetermined. The CDR3 totals 17 residues. Germline assignment: CDR1 MDHEN and CDR2 SYDVKM. V was cut by 3 bases and J by 2 bases, with 16 bases left in between. CDR3 coding DNA: TGTGCCAGCAGTTTTAGTCGGCAGCAGTTTAACACCGGGGAGCTGTTTTTT. Translation: CASSFSRQQFNTGELFF.

The chain is built from TRBV6-1 and TRBJ1-5; no definite D call. The CDR3 loop spans 17 amino acids. Germline assignment: CDR1 MNHNS and CDR2 SASEGT. Trimming stripped 4 bases from V and 0 bases from J, with 16 bases between. The CDR3: CASSVRTVSYSNQPQHF. The DNA for the CDR3 is TGTGCCAGCAGTGTTAGGACGGTGTCCTATAGCAATCAGCCCCAGCATTTT.

The genes are TRBV5-8 and TRBJ2-3, with D perhaps assigned TRBD1 or TRBD2 (5 bases each). Germline-derived CDR1 and CDR2 are SGHTS and YDEGEE. The CDR3 is 14 amino acids. The V gene lost 1 base and the J gene lost 5 bases, with 11 bases spanning the gap. The CDR3 nucleotides are TGTGCCAGCAGCTTGATCAGGGAGAGAGATACGCAGTATTTT. Its protein is CASSLIRERDTQYF.